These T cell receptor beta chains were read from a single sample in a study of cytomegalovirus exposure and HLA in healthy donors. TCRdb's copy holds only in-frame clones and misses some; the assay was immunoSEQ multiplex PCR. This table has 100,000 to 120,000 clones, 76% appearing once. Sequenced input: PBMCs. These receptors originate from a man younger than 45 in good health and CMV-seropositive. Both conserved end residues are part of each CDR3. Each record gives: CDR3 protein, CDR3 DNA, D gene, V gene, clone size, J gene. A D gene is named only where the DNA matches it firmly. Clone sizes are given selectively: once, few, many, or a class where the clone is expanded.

CDR3aa: CASSPEARPQETQYF; CDR3nt: TGTGCCAGCAGCCCCGAGGCCCGACCCCAAGAGACCCAGTACTTC; d_gene: NA; v_gene: TRBV7-6; abundance: NA; j_gene: TRBJ2-5
CDR3aa: CAWSGRQGPSTDTQYF; CDR3nt: TGTGCCTGGAGTGGCAGACAGGGACCTAGCACAGATACGCAGTATTTT; d_gene: TRBD1; v_gene: TRBV30; abundance: NA; j_gene: TRBJ2-3
CDR3aa: CASSLRGQDHNSPLHF; CDR3nt: TGTGCCAGCAGCCTCAGAGGACAGGATCATAATTCACCCCTCCACTTT; d_gene: TRBD1; v_gene: TRBV7-3; abundance: NA; j_gene: TRBJ1-6
CDR3aa: CASSMGVGGGGPQHF; CDR3nt: TGTGCCAGTAGTATGGGAGTTGGCGGGGGGGGGCCCCAGCATTTT; d_gene: NA; v_gene: TRBV19; abundance: NA; j_gene: TRBJ1-5
CDR3aa: CASSTQGLHAMNTEAFF; CDR3nt: TGTGCCAGCAGCACCCAGGGCCTCCATGCCATGAACACTGAAGCTTTCTTT; d_gene: NA; v_gene: TRBV9; abundance: NA; j_gene: TRBJ1-1
CDR3aa: CASSGTDTDTQYF; CDR3nt: TGTGCCAGCAGCGGGACAGACACAGATACGCAGTATTTT; d_gene: TRBD1; v_gene: TRBV11-2; abundance: NA; j_gene: TRBJ2-3
CDR3aa: CASSSHLGTGVEQYF; CDR3nt: TGTGCCAGTAGTTCTCACCTAGGGACAGGTGTCGAGCAGTACTTC; d_gene: TRBD1; v_gene: TRBV19; abundance: NA; j_gene: TRBJ2-7
CDR3aa: CASSANRDGNQPQHF; CDR3nt: TGTGCCAGTAGTGCAAACAGGGATGGCAATCAGCCCCAGCATTTT; d_gene: NA; v_gene: TRBV19; abundance: few; j_gene: TRBJ1-5
CDR3aa: CASSIRGETQYF; CDR3nt: TGTGCCAGTAGTATCCGGGGAGAGACCCAGTACTTC; d_gene: NA; v_gene: TRBV19; abundance: few; j_gene: TRBJ2-5
CDR3aa: CATSRDVVGPDTQYF; CDR3nt: TGTGCCACCAGCAGAGATGTTGTTGGGCCAGATACGCAGTATTTT; d_gene: NA; v_gene: TRBV15; abundance: NA; j_gene: TRBJ2-3
CDR3aa: CASRAPGAVYEQYF; CDR3nt: TGTGCCAGCAGGGCCCCCGGCGCGGTCTACGAGCAGTACTTC; d_gene: NA; v_gene: TRBV7-9; abundance: few; j_gene: TRBJ2-7
CDR3aa: CASSQGGALAPRTEAFF; CDR3nt: TGCGCCAGCAGCCAAGGAGGCGCCCTCGCTCCTCGCACTGAAGCTTTCTTT; d_gene: NA; v_gene: TRBV4-3; abundance: few; j_gene: TRBJ1-1
CDR3aa: CASSHSGAGEPRAQYF; CDR3nt: TGTGCCAGCAGCCACAGCGGAGCGGGGGAACCCAGGGCCCAGTACTTC; d_gene: TRBD2; v_gene: TRBV6-6; abundance: NA; j_gene: TRBJ2-5
CDR3aa: CASSSAPGGENTEAFF; CDR3nt: TGTGCCAGCAGTTCGGCCCCAGGGGGTGAGAACACTGAAGCTTTCTTT; d_gene: TRBD1; v_gene: TRBV6-6; abundance: NA; j_gene: TRBJ1-1
CDR3aa: CASRISGTSTDTQYF; CDR3nt: TGTGCCAGCAGGATCTCCGGGACTAGCACAGATACGCAGTATTTT; d_gene: NA; v_gene: TRBV6-1; abundance: NA; j_gene: TRBJ2-3
CDR3aa: CASSPGTGAGNTIYF; CDR3nt: TGTGCCAGCAGCCCTGGGACAGGGGCCGGAAACACCATATATTTT; d_gene: TRBD1; v_gene: TRBV7-2; abundance: NA; j_gene: TRBJ1-3
CDR3aa: CASSEVGKRAQHF; CDR3nt: TGTGCCAGCAGTGAAGTCGGCAAGAGGGCCCAGCATTTT; d_gene: NA; v_gene: TRBV6-1; abundance: NA; j_gene: TRBJ1-5
CDR3aa: CASSVSLSGGYGDTQYF; CDR3nt: TGTGCCAGCAGTGTAAGCCTTAGCGGGGGGTATGGAGATACGCAGTATTTT; d_gene: TRBD2; v_gene: TRBV28; abundance: NA; j_gene: TRBJ2-3
CDR3aa: CASSPGGIYEQYF; CDR3nt: TGTGCCAGCTCACCGGGGGGTATCTACGAGCAGTACTTC; d_gene: NA; v_gene: TRBV18; abundance: NA; j_gene: TRBJ2-7
CDR3aa: CASSPNSGGTEAFF; CDR3nt: TGTGCCAGCAGTCCCAATTCAGGGGGAACTGAAGCTTTCTTT; d_gene: TRBD1; v_gene: TRBV6-5; abundance: NA; j_gene: TRBJ1-1